This TCR beta chain came from a study of shared clonotypes between healthy human individuals. Study-level results: Naive subsets generally had larger estimated richness than memory subsets.

The deep-level immunoSEQ assay was used. Repertoires were generated with immunoSEQ multiplex PCR, while TCRdb's copy carries only in-frame clones and drops some. This repertoire shows 2 million to 2.5 million clones, 95% found once; its top ten account for more than 0.1%. As regards this clone: The antigen is unknown.

CDR3 length equals 15 residues. The V gene lost 5 bases and the J gene lost 0 bases, with 14 bases spanning the gap. Germline CDR1 reads MNHEY; CDR2 reads SVGAGI. This sequence joins TRBV6-5 and TRBJ2-7; tentatively, D is TRBD1 (6 bases). The source is a young man in good health. The specimen was naive CD4+ T cells sorted from blood. Documented subset: CD45RA+ positively selected. The CDR3 is CASSRARGSSYEQYF. The CDR3 DNA is TGTGCCAGCAGTCGGGCCAGGGGAAGCTCCTACGAGCAGTACTTC.